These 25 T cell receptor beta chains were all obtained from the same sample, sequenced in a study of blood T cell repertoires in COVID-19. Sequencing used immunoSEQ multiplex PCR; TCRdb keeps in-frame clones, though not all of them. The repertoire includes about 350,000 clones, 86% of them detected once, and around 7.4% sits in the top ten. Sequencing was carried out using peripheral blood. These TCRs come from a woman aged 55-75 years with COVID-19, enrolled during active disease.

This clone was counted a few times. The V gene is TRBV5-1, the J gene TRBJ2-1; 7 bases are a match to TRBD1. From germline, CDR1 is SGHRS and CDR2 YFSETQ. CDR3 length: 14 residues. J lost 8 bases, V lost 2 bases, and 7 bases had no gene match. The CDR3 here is CASSFIGGRDEQFF. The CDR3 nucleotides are TGCGCCAGCAGCTTTATAGGGGGCAGGGATGAGCAGTTCTTC.

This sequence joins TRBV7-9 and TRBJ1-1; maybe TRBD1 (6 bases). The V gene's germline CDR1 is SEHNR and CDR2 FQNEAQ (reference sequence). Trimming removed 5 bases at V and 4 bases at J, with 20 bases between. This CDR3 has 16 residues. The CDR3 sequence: CASSRTGTLGVTEAFF. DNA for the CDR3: TGTGCCAGCAGCCGCACCGGGACATTAGGGGTCACTGAAGCTTTCTTT.

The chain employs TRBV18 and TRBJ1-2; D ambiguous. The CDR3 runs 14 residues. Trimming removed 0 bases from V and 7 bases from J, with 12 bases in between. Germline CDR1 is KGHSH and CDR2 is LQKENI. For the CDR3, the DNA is TGTGCCAGCTCACCACCTTGGGGAGGTGGTGGCTACACCTTC. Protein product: CASSPPWGGGGYTF.

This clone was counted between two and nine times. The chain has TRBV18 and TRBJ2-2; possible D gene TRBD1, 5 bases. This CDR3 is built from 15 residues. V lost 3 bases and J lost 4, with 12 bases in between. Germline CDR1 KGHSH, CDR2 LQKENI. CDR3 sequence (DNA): TGTGCCAGCTCACCTTTCTTTGACAGCACCGGGGAGCTGTTTTTT. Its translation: CASSPFFDSTGELFF. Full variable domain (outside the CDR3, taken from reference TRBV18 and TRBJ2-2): NAGVMQNPRHLVRRRGQEARLRCSPMKGHSHVYWYRQLPEEGLKFMVYLQKENIIDESGMPKERFSAEFPKEGPSILRIQQVVRGDSAAYFCASSPFFDSTGELFFGEGSRLTVL.

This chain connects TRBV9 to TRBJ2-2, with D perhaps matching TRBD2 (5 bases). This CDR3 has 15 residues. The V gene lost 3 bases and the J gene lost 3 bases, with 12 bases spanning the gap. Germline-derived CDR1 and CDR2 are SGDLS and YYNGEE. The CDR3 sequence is CASSASGWDTGELFF. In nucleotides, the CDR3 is TGTGCCAGCAGCGCGTCGGGGTGGGACACCGGGGAGCTGTTTTTT.

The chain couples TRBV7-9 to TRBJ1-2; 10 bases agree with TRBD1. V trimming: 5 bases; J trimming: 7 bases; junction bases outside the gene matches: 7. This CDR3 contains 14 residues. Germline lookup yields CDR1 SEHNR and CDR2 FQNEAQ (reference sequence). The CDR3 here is CASSTRDRGLGYTF. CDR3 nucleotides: TGTGCCAGCAGCACCCGGGACAGGGGTCTTGGCTACACCTTC.

DNA of the CDR3: TGTGCCAGCTCACCACCTTACGGGGGACGGGAGACCCAGTACTTC. Amino acid sequence: CASSPPYGGRETQYF. The chain has TRBV18 and TRBJ2-5; TRBD2 is a possible D gene (6 bases). CDR3 size: 15 residues. From germline, CDR1 is KGHSH and CDR2 LQKENI. Trimming shortened V by 0 bases and J by 5 bases, and 13 bases separated the two germline ends.

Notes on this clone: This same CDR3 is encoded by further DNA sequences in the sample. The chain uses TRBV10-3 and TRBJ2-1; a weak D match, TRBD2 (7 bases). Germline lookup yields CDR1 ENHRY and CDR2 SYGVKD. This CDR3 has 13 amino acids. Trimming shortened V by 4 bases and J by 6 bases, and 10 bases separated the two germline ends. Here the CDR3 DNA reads TGTGCCATCAGTGGGGGGGGCCGCAATGAGCAGTTCTTC. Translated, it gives CAISGGGRNEQFF.

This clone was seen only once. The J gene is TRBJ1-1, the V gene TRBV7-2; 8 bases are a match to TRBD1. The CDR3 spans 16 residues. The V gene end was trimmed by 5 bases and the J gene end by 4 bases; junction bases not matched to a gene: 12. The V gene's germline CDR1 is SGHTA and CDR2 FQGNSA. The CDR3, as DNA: TGTGCCAGCAGCGAGCACAGGGGGTGGGGAGGCACTGAAGCTTTCTTT. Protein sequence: CASSEHRGWGGTEAFF.

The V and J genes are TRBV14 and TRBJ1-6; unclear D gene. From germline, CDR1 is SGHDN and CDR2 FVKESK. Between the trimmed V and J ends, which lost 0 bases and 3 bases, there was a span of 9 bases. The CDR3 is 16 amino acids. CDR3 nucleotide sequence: TGTGCCAGCAGCCAAGAATCCGGGGTCTATAATTCACCCCTCCACTTT. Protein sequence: CASSQESGVYNSPLHF.

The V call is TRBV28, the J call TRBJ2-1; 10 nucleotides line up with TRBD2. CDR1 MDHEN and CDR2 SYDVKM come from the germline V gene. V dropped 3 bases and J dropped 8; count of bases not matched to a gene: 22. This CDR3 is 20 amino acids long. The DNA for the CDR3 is TGTGCCAGCAGTTTCCCCGGGACTAGCGAATTTATCCCTAGGTTGGATGAGCAGTTCTTC. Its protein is CASSFPGTSEFIPRLDEQFF.

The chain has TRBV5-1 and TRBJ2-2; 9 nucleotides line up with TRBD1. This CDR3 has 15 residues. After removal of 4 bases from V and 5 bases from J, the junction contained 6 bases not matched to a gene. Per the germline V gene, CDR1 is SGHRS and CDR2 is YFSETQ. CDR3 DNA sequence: TGCGCCAGCAGCCGGGACAGGGTGGCTACCGGGGAGCTGTTTTTT. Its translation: CASSRDRVATGELFF.

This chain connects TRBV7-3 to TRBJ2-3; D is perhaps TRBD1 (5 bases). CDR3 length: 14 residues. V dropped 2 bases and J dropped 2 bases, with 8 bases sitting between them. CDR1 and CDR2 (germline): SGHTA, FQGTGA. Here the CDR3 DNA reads TGTGCCAGCAGCTTAGACAGACTCACAGATACGCAGTATTTT. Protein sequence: CASSLDRLTDTQYF. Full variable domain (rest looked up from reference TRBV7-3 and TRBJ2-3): GAGVSQTPSNKVTEKGKYVELRCDPISGHTALYWYRQSLGQGPEFLIYFQGTGAADDSGLPNDRFFAVRPEGSVSTLKIQRTERGDSAVYLCASSLDRLTDTQYFGPGTRLTVL.

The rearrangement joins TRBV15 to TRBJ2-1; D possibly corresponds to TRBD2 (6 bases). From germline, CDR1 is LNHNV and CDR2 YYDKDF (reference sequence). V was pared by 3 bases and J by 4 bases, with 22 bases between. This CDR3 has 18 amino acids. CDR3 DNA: TGTGCCACCAGCAGGGGTAACCCGGGACTCCGAGGGTACAATGAGCAGTTCTTC. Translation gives CATSRGNPGLRGYNEQFF.

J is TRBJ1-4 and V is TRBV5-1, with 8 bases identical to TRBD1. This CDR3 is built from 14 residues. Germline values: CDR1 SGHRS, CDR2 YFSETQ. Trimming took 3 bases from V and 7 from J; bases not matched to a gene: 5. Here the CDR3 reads CASSSTGGGEKLFF. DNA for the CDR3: TGCGCCAGCAGCTCTACAGGGGGAGGTGAAAAACTGTTTTTT.

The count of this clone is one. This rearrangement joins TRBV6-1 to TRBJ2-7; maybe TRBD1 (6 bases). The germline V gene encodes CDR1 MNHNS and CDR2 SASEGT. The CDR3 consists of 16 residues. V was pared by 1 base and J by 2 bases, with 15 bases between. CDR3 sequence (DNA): TGTGCCAGCAGTGAAGAATCACGGCAGGGGCCCTACGAGCAGTACTTC. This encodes CASSEESRQGPYEQYF.

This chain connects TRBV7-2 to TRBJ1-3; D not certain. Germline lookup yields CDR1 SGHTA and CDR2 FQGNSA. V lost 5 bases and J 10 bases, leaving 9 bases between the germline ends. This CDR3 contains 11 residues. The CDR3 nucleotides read TGTGCCAGCAGCAACGTAGCGACCATATATTTT. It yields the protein CASSNVATIYF.

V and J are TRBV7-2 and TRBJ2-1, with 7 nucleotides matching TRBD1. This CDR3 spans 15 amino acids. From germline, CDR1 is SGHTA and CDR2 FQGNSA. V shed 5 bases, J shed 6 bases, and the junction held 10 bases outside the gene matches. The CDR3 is CASSPTGYWGNEQFF. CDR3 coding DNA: TGTGCCAGCAGCCCGACAGGGTATTGGGGCAATGAGCAGTTCTTC.

CDR3: CASSFGASGATDTQYF. CDR3 DNA sequence: TGTGCCAGCAGCTTTGGAGCTAGCGGGGCCACAGATACGCAGTATTTT. The chain couples TRBV11-3 to TRBJ2-3; 9 positions match TRBD2. Germline values: CDR1 SGHNT, CDR2 YENEEA. The length of the CDR3 is 16 residues. Trimming took 3 bases from V and 2 from J; bases not matched to a gene: 6.

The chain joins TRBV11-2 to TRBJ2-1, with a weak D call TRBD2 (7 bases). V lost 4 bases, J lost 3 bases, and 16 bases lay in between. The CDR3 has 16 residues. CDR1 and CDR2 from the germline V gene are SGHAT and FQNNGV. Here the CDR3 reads CASSWGGGGSYNEQFF. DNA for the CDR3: TGTGCCAGCAGCTGGGGTGGCGGGGGCAGCTACAATGAGCAGTTCTTC. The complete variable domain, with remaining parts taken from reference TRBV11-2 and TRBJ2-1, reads EAGVAQSPRYKIIEKRQSVAFWCNPISGHATLYWYQQILGQGPKLLIQFQNNGVVDDSQLPKDRFSAERLKGVDSTLKIQPAKLEDSAVYLCASSWGGGGSYNEQFFGPGTRLTVL.

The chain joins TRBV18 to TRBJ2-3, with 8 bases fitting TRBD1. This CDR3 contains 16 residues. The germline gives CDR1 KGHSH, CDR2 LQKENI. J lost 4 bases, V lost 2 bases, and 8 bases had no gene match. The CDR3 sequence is CASSPRSGGASDTQYF. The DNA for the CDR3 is TGTGCCAGCTCACCAAGGTCAGGGGGCGCGTCAGATACGCAGTATTTT.

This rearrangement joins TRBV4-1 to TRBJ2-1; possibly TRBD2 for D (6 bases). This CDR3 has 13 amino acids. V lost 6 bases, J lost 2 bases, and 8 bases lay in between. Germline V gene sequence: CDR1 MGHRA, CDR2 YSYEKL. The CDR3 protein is CASSSGAYNEQFF. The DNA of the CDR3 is TGCGCCAGCAGTAGCGGAGCCTACAATGAGCAGTTCTTC.

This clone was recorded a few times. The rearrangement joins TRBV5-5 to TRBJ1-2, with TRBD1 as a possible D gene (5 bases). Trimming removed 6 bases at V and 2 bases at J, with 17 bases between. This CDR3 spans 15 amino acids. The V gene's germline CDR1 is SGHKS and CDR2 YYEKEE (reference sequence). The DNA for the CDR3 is TGTGCCAGCATCCCCTGGGGCAGGTTGAACTATGGCTACACCTTC. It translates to CASIPWGRLNYGYTF.

CDR3 amino acids: CASGGSGGVGAQYF. The CDR3 DNA reads as TGCGCCAGCGGGGGTAGCGGGGGCGTGGGGGCCCAGTACTTC. The rearrangement joins TRBV10-2 to TRBJ2-5; 9 positions match TRBD2. Losses at the gene ends were 8 bases for V and 9 bases for J; bases not matched to a gene: 13. This CDR3 is built from 14 residues. Germline CDR1 and CDR2: WSHSY and SAAADI.

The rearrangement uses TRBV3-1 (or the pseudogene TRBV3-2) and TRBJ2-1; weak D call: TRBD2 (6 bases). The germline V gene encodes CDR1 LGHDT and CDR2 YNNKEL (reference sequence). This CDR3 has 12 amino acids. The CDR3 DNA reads TGTGCGAGTGGGGGGACCTACAATGAGCAGTTCTTC. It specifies CASGGTYNEQFF.